Sequencing of this T cell receptor (beta chain) was carried out in a study of blood T cell repertoires in COVID-19. Study as a whole: Samples taken during acute and convalescent COVID-19 were collected in the United States, Italy and Spain. PBMCs, B-cell-depleted T cells, or T cells provided the cDNA or gDNA that made up the material.

The ends lost 3 bases at V and 0 bases at J; junction bases unmatched: 13. Germline CDR1 is SEHNR and CDR2 is FQNEAQ (reference sequence). The CDR3 length is 19 residues. Original handling: Amplification from reference gene primers served as the basis for estimated nucleated cell counts. Clones were read by immunoSEQ multiplex PCR, and TCRdb kept only the in-frame ones, dropping some. The V and J calls and clone size come from that table; D and trimming were worked out from the DNA. This sample has about 220,000 clones, with 83% found just once. The receptor comes from a woman aged 40 to 50 with active or convalescent COVID-19. The sample taken for sequencing was peripheral blood. The V call is TRBV7-9, the J call TRBJ2-1; 8 positions match TRBD2. CDR3 region: CASSFGLLAGQSSYNEQFF. Written as DNA, the CDR3 is TGTGCCAGCAGCTTTGGGCTGCTAGCGGGCCAGAGCTCCTACAATGAGCAGTTCTTC.